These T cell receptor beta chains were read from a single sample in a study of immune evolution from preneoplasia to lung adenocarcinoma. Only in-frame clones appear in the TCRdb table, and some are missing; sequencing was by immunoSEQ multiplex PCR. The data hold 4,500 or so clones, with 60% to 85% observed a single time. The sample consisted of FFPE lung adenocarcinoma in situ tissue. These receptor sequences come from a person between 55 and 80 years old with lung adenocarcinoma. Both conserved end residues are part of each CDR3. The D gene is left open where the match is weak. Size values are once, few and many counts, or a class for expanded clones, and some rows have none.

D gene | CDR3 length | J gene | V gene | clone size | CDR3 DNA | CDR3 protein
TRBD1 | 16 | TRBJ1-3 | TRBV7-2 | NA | TGTGCCAGCAGCCCCCTTCTAGGACAGGCGGGAAACACCATATATTTT | CASSPLLGQAGNTIYF
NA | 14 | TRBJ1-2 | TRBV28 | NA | TGTGCCAGCATCCGGATTGACAGTAACTATGGCTACACCTTC | CASIRIDSNYGYTF
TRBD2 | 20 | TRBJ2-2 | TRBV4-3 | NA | TGCGCCAGCAGCCAAGAAGGTTGGGGACTAGAAGAGTACAACACCGGGGAGCTGTTTTTT | CASSQEGWGLEEYNTGELFF
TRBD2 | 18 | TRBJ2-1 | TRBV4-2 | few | TGTGCCAGCAGCCAAGATTCTTTAGCGGGGGAGCCAAACAATGAGCAGTTCTTC | CASSQDSLAGEPNNEQFF
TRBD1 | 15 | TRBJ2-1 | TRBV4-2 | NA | TGTGCCAGCAGCCAAGGGACAGGGTTCAACAATGAGCAGTTCTTC | CASSQGTGFNNEQFF
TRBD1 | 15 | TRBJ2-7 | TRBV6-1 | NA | TGTGCCAGCAGTGAAGGGACAGGGACAACCTACGAGCAGTACTTC | CASSEGTGTTYEQYF
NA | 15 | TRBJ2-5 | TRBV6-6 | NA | TGTGCCAGCAGTTACACCCGGGACATGAGGGAGACCCAGTACTTC | CASSYTRDMRETQYF
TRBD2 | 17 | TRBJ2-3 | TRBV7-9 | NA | TGTGCCAGCAGCTTTACAGGGACTAGCGGGGCCACAGATACGCAGTATTTT | CASSFTGTSGATDTQYF
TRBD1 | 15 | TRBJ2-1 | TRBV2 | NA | TGTGCCAGCAGTGAACGGGGATGGCAGGGGGTCTGGCAGTTCTTC | CASSERGWQGVWQFF
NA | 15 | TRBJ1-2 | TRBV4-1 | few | TGCGCCAGCAGCCAAGGGGGGGGCAATAACTATGGCTACACCTTC | CASSQGGGNNYGYTF
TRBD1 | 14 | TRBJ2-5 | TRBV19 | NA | TGTGCCAGCCGCCTACGGACAGGGACGGAGACCCAGTACTTC | CASRLRTGTETQYF
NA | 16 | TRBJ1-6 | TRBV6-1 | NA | TGTGCCAGCAGTGAAGCAGTGAGCTCCTATAATTCACCCCTCCACTTT | CASSEAVSSYNSPLHF
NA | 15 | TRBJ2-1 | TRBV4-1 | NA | TGCGCCAGTAGCCAAACAGGGCCGAGGTTCAATGAGCAGTTCTTC | CASSQTGPRFNEQFF
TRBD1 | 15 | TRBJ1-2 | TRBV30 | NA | TGTGCCTGGAAAAATTCCCGGGACAGGTCATATGGCTACACCTTC | CAWKNSRDRSYGYTF
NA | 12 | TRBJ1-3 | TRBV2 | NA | TGTGCCAGCGCAGGTGATAGGAACACCATATATTTT | CASAGDRNTIYF
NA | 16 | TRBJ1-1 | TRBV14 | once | TGTGCCAGCAGCCACTTTGACGGCTTCAGGAACACTGAAGCTTTCTTT | CASSHFDGFRNTEAFF
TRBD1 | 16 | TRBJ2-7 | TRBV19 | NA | TGTGCCAGTAGGGGTCCCGGGACAGGGCGGGCCTACGAGCAGTACTTC | CASRGPGTGRAYEQYF
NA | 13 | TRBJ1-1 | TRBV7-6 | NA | TGTGCCAGCAGCTTAAAATTCGGGACAGAAGCTTTCTTT | CASSLKFGTEAFF
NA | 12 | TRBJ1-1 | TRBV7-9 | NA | TGTGCCAGCAACTCCGGAGCCTTGGATGCTTTCTTT | CASNSGALDAFF
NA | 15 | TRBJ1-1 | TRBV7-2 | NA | TGTGCCAGCAGCCCTAGCTTGGGGGTGAACACTGAAGCTTTCTTT | CASSPSLGVNTEAFF
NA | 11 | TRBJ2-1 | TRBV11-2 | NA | TGTGCCAGCAGCTTGGGGTATGAGCAGTTCTTC | CASSLGYEQFF
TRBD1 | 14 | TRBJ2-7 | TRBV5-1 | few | TGCGCCAGCAGCGTGGGACAGGGGAGGGGAGAGCAGTACTTC | CASSVGQGRGEQYF
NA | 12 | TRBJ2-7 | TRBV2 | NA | TGTGCCAGCAGTGCGGTCTCCTACGAGCAGTACTTC | CASSAVSYEQYF
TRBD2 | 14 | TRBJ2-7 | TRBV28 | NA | TGTGCCACCCAGGGCGGGGGGTCTACCTACGAGCAGTACTTC | CATQGGGSTYEQYF
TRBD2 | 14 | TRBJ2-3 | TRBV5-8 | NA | TGTGCCAGCACCTTCCAAGCGGGGGGCCGTACGCAGTATTTT | CASTFQAGGRTQYF
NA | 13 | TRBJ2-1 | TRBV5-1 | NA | TGCGCCAGCAGGGTCGACAGCTACAATGAGCAGTTCTTC | CASRVDSYNEQFF
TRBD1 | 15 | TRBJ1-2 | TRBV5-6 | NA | TGTGCCAGCAGCTTGCAGTATGGGACAGGGAGCGGCTACACCTTC | CASSLQYGTGSGYTF
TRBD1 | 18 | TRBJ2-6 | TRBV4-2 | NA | TGTGCCAGCAGCCAAGATCTGGGACAGATCGCCGGGGCCAACGTCCTGACTTTC | CASSQDLGQIAGANVLTF
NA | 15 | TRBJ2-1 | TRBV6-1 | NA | TGTGCCAGCAGTGAAGCAAGCGGTGCCTACAATGAGCAGTTCTTC | CASSEASGAYNEQFF
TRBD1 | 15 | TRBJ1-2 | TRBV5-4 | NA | TGTGCCAGCAGCAACGAATGGGACAGGGCGGAGGGCTACACCTTC | CASSNEWDRAEGYTF
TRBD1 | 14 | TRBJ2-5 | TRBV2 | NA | TGTGCCAGCAGGGGGACAGGGGGAATCGGGACCCAGTACTTC | CASRGTGGIGTQYF
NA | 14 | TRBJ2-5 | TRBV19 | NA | TGTGCCAGTAGTCTGGGCCGTGGATCAGAGACCCAGTACTTC | CASSLGRGSETQYF
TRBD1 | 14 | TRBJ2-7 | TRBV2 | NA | TGTGCCAGCAGTAAGTACAGGGGGCTGTACGAGCAGTACTTC | CASSKYRGLYEQYF
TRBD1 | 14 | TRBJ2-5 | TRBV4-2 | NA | TGTGCCAGCAGCCATGAAACAGGGGGGAAGACCCAGTACTTC | CASSHETGGKTQYF
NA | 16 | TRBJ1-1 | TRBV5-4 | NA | TGTGCCAGCAGCTTGGGAGGACGTGGCATGAACACTGAAGCTTTCTTT | CASSLGGRGMNTEAFF
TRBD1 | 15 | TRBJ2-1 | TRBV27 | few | TGTGCCAGCAGCCCTGCCGGGACAGTCATCGATGAGCAGTTCTTC | CASSPAGTVIDEQFF
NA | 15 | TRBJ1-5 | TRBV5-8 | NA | TGTGCCAGCAGGCCACGGACAGCTCTCAATCAGCCCCAGCATTTT | CASRPRTALNQPQHF
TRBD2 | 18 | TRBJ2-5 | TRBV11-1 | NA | TGTGCCAGCAGCTTAGCGTCAATGGGACTAGCGGGGGAAGAGACCCAGTACTTC | CASSLASMGLAGEETQYF
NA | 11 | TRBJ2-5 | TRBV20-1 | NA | TGCAGTGCTAGACCCTCGGAGACCCAGTACTTC | CSARPSETQYF
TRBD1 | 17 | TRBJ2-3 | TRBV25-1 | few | TGTGCCAGCAGTGACCCGCCAGGGGGCGAGGGAACAGATACGCAGTATTTT | CASSDPPGGEGTDTQYF
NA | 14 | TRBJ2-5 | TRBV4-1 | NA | TGCGCCAGCAGCCAACCGGGATCCCAAGAGACCCAGTACTTC | CASSQPGSQETQYF
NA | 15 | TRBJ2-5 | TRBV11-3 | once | TGTGCCAGCAGCTTAGGTGGGACACACAAAGAGATCCAGTACTTC | CASSLGGTHKEIQYF
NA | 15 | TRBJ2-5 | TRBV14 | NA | TGTGCCAGCAGCCAGAGTAGAGTCCTCCAAGAGACCCAGTACTTC | CASSQSRVLQETQYF
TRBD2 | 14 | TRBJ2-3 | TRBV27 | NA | TGTGCCAGCAGTGTTCGGGGGGACGCAGATACGCAGTATTTT | CASSVRGDADTQYF
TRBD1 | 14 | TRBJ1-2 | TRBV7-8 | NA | TGTGCCAGCAGCTTAGGGCCAGGGGGCGGCGGCTACACCTTC | CASSLGPGGGGYTF
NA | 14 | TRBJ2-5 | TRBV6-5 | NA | TGTGCCAGCAGATGGGGCGGACCCCAAGAGACCCAGTACTTC | CASRWGGPQETQYF
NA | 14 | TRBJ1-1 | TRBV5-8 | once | TGTGCCAGCAGCCCCCGTGGTGGGAACACTGAAGCTTTCTTT | CASSPRGGNTEAFF
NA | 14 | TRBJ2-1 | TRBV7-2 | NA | TGTGCCAGCAGCTCACAGGGTTCCTACAATGAGCAGTTCTTC | CASSSQGSYNEQFF
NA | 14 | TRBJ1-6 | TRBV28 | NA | TGTGCCAGCAGGCCGGACTCCTATAATTCACCCCTCCACTTT | CASRPDSYNSPLHF
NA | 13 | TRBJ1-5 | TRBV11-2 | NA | TGTGCCAGCAGCTCAAGTCACGATCAGCCCCAGCATTTT | CASSSSHDQPQHF
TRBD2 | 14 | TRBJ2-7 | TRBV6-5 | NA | TGTGCCAGCAGTTACGGGGGGGGTGGGTACGAGCAGTACTTC | CASSYGGGGYEQYF
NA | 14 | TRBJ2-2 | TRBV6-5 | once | TGTGCCAGCAGTTATAGTCAGGGCTCCGGGGAGCTGTTTTTT | CASSYSQGSGELFF
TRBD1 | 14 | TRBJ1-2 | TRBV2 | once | TGTGCCAGCAGTGGGCGGGACAGGGGGTATGGCTACACCTTC | CASSGRDRGYGYTF